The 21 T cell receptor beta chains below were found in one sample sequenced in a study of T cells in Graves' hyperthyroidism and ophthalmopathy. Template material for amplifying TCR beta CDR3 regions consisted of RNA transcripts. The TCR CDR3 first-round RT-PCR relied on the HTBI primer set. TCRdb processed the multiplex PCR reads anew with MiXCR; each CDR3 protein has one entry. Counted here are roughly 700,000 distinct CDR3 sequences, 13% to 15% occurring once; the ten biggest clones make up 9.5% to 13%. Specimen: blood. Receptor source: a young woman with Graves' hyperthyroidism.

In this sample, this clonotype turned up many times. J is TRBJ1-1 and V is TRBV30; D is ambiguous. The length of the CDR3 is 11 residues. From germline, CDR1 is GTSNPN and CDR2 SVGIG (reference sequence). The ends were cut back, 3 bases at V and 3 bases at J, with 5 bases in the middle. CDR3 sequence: CAWSRDTEAFF. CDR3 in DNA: TGTGCCTGGAGCCGGGACACTGAAGCTTTCTTT.

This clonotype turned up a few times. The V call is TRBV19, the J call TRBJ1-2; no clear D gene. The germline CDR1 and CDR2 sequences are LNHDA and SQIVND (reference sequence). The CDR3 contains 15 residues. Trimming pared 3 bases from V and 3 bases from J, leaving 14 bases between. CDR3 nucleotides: TGTGCCAGTAGTATCTTGGAGGGAGCTGACTATGGCTACACCTTC. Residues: CASSILEGADYGYTF.

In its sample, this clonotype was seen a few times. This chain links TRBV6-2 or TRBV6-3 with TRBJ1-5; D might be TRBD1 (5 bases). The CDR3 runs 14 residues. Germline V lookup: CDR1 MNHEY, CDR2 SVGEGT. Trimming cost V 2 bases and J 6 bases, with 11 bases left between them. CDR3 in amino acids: CASSYTAGRQPQHF. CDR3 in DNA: TGTGCCAGCAGTTACACGGCAGGGCGTCAGCCCCAGCATTTT.

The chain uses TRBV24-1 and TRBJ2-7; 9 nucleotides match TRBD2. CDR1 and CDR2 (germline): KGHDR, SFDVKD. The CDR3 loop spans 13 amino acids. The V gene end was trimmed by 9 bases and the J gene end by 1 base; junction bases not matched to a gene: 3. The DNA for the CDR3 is TGTGCCACCGGGAGCGGGGGGTCCTACGAGCAGTACTTC. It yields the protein CATGSGGSYEQYF.

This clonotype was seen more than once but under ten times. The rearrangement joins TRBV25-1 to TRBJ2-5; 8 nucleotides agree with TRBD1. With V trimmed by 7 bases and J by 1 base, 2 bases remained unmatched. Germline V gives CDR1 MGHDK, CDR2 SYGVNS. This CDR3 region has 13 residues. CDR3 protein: CASKDRAQETQYF. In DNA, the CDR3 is TGTGCCAGCAAGGACAGGGCCCAAGAGACCCAGTACTTC.

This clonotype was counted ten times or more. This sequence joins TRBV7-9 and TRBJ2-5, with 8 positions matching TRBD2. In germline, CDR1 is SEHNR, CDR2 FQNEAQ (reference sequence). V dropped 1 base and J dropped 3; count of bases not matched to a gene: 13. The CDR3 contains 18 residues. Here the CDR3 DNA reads TGTGCCAGCAGCTTAGTAACCCGATACGGGAGGGCCGAAGAGACCCAGTACTTC. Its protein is CASSLVTRYGRAEETQYF.

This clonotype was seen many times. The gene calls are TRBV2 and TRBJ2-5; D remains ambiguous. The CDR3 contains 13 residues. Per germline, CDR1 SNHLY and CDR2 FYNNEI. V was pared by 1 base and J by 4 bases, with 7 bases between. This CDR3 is CASSEGGRETQYF. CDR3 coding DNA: TGTGCCAGCAGTGAAGGGGGTAGAGAGACCCAGTACTTC.

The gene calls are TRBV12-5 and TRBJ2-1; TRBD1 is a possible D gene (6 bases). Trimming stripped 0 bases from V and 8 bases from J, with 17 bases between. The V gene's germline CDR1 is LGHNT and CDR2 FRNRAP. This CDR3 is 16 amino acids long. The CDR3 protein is CASGLVTMGQGYEQFF. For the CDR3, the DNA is TGTGCTAGTGGTTTGGTAACAATGGGCCAGGGGTATGAGCAGTTCTTC.

CDR3 residues: CASSSRLAGAPDTQYF. The CDR3 DNA is TGTGCCAGCAGCTCTCGACTAGCGGGAGCCCCGGATACGCAGTATTTT. The chain recombines TRBV9 with TRBJ2-3; 12 bases line up with TRBD2. Germline CDR1 and CDR2: SGDLS and YYNGEE. The CDR3 has 16 amino acids. The J segment lost 6 bases and the V segment lost 4 bases, leaving 9 bases of the junction unmatched.

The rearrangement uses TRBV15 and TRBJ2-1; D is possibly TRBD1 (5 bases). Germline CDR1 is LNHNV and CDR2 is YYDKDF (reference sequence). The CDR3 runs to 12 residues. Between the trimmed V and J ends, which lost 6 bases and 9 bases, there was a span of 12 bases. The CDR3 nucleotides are TGTGCCACCAGGACAGTTCGGAGTGAGCAGTTCTTC. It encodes CATRTVRSEQFF.

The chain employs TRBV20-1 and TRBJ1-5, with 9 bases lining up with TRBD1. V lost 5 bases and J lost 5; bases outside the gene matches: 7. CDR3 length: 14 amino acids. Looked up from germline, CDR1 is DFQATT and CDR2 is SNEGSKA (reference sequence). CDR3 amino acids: CSAPGDRVDQPQHF. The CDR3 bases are TGCAGTGCTCCGGGGGACAGGGTGGATCAGCCCCAGCATTTT.

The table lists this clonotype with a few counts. CDR3 sequence reads: CATSRDGYSGEQYF. CDR3 nucleotide sequence: TGTGCCACCAGCAGAGATGGGTACTCGGGCGAGCAGTACTTC. The chain links TRBV15 to TRBJ2-7; D is unresolved. V was shortened by 0 bases and J by 6 bases, with 12 bases between the two germline ends. Germline V gene sequence: CDR1 LNHNV, CDR2 YYDKDF (reference sequence). The CDR3 consists of 14 residues.

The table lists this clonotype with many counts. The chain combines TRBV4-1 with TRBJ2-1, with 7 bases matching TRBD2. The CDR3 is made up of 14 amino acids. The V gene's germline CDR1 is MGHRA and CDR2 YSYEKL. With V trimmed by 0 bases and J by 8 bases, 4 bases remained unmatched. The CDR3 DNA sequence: TGCGCCAGCAGCCAAGAACGGGGAGGGTATGAGCAGTTCTTC. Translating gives CASSQERGGYEQFF.

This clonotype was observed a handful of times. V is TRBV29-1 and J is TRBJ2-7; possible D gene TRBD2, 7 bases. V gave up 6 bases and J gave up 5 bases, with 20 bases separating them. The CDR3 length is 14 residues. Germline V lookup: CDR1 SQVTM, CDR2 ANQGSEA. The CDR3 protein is CSVDGGAGFDEQYF. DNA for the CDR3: TGCAGCGTCGATGGGGGGGCCGGGTTTGACGAGCAGTACTTC.

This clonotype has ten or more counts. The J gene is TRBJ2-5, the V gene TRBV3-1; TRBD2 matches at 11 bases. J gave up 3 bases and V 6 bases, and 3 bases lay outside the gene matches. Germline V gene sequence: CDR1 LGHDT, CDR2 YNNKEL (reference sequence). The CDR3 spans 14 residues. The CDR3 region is CASRKTSGKETQYF. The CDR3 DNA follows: TGTGCCAGCAGGAAGACTAGCGGGAAAGAGACCCAGTACTTC.

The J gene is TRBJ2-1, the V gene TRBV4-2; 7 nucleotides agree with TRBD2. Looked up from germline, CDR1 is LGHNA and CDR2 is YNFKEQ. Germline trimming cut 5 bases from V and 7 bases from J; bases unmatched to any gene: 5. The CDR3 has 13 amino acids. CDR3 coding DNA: TGTGCCAGCAGCGGAGCGGGGCAGAATGAGCAGTTCTTC. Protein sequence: CASSGAGQNEQFF.

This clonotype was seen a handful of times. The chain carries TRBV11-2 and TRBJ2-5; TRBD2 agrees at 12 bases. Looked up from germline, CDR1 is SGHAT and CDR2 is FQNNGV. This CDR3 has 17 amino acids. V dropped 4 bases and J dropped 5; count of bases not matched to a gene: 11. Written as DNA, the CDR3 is TGTGCCAGCAGCTCGGGGCTAGCGGGAGGGCCGGCGGAGACCCAGTACTTC. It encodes CASSSGLAGGPAETQYF.

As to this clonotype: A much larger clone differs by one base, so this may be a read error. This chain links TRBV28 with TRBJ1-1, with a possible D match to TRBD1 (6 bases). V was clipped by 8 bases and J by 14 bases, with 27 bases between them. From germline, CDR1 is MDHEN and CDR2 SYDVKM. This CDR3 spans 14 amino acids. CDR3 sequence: CASGPSGTGTKGFF. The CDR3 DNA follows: TGTGCCAGCGGTCCTTCGGGAACAGGGACTAAGGGCTTCTTT.

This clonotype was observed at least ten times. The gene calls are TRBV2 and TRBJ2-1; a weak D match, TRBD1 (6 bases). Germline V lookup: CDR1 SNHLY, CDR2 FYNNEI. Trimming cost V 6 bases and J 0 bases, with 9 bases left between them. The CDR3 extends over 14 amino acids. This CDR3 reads CASRTGRSYNEQFF. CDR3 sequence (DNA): TGTGCCAGCAGGACAGGCCGCTCCTACAATGAGCAGTTCTTC.

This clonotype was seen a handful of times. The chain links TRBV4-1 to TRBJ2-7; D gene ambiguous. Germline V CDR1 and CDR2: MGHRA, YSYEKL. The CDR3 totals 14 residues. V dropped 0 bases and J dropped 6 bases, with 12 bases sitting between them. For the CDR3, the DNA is TGCGCCAGCAGCCAAGAAGGCCCGGGCAGCGAGCAGTACTTC. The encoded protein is CASSQEGPGSEQYF.

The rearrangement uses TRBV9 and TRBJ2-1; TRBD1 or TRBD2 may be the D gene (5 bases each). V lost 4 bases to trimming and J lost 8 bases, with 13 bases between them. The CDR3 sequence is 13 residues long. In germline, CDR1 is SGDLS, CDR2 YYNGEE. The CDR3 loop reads CASSLGEWDEQFF. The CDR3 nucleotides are TGTGCCAGCAGCTTGGGGGAGTGGGATGAGCAGTTCTTC.